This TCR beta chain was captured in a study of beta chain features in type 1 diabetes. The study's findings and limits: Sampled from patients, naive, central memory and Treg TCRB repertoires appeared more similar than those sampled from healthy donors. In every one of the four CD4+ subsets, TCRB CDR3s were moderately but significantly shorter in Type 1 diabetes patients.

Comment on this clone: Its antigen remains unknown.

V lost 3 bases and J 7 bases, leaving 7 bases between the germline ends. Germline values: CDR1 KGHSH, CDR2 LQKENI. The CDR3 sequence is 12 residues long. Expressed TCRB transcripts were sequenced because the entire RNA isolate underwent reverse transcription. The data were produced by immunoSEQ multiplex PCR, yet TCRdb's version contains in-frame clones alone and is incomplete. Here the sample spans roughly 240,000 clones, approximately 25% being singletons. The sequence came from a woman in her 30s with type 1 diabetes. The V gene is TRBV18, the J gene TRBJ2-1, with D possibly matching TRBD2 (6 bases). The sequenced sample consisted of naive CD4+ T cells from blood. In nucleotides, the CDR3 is TGTGCCAGCTCACCTGCGGGGAATGAGCAGTTCTTC. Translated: CASSPAGNEQFF.